This TCR beta chain was retrieved from a study of shared clonotypes between healthy human individuals. Comments on this clone: The same CDR3 can be traced to other DNA sequences in this sample.

Sequenced by immunoSEQ multiplex PCR; TCRdb stores in-frame clones only, minus some. Of 2 million to 2.5 million clones listed, approximately 93% are singletons. The germline V and J ends were trimmed by 6 bases and 5 bases, with 7 bases remaining between them. CDR3 length: 11 amino acids. Looked up from germline, CDR1 is KGHSH and CDR2 is LQKENI. The TCR sequence derives from a young man in good health. Some clones in this sample may be carry-over from other donors' samples. Material for sequencing was naive CD4+ T cells from PBMCs. Indicated subset: CD45RA+ positively selected. The genes are TRBV18 and TRBJ2-5, with D uncertain. The CDR3 spells CASSPGETQYF. The CDR3 DNA reads as TGTGCCAGCTCGCCCGGGGAGACCCAGTACTTC.